This record covers a single T cell receptor beta chain. What it binds is unknown. The data originate from a study of cytomegalovirus exposure and HLA in healthy donors. Study in general: A prior analysis found 117 million unique TCR beta sequences from around 180 million T cells. Study-wide points: Among TCR sequences, most were rare, though some public TCRs appeared in many donors.

Germline V lookup: CDR1 SGHTA, CDR2 FQGTGA. Trimming stripped 3 bases from V and 5 bases from J, with 10 bases between. This CDR3 comprises 13 residues. PCR used 60 Vbeta primers and 13 Jbeta primers. Libraries were prepared by immunoSEQ multiplex PCR; TCRdb keeps only in-frame clonotypes and omits some of them. Here the sample spans about 93,000 clones, less than 80% being singletons. This clonotype was obtained from a woman in her thirties or forties in good health and CMV-seronegative. The rearrangement joins TRBV7-3 to TRBJ2-5; D possibly corresponds to TRBD2 (5 bases). Sequencing was performed on PBMCs. The CDR3 region has the DNA TGTGCCAGCAGCTTCGGGGTCGGGGAGACCCAGTACTTC. This translates into CASSFGVGETQYF.